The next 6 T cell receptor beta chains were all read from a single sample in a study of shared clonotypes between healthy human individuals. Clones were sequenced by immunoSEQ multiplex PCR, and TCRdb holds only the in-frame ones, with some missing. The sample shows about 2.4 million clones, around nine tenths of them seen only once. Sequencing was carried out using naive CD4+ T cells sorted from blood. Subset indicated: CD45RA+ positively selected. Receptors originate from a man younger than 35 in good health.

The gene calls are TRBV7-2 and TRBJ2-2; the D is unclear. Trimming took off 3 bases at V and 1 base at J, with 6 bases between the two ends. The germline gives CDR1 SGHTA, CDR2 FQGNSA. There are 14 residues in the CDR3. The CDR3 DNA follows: TGTGCCAGCAGCTTCACACGGAACACCGGGGAGCTGTTTTTT. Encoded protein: CASSFTRNTGELFF.

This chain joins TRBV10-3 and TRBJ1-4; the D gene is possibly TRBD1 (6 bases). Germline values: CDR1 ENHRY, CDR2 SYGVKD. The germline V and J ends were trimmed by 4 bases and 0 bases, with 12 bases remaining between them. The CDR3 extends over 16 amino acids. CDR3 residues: CAISADRVTTNEKLFF. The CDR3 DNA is TGTGCCATCAGTGCGGACAGAGTAACAACTAATGAAAAACTGTTTTTT.

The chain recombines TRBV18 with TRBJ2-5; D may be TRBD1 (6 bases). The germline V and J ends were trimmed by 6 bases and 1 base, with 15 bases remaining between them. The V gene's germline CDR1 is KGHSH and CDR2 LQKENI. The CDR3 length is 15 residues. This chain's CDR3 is CASSPIDRPQETQYF. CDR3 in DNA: TGTGCCAGCTCGCCGATAGACAGGCCCCAAGAGACCCAGTACTTC.

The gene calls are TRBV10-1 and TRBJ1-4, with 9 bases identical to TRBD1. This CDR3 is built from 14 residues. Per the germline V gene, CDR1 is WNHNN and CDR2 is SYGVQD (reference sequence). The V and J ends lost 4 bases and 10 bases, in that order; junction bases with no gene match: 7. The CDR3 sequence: CASSGQGVPGKLFF. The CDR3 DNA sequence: TGCGCCAGCAGTGGACAGGGGGTCCCAGGAAAACTGTTTTTT.

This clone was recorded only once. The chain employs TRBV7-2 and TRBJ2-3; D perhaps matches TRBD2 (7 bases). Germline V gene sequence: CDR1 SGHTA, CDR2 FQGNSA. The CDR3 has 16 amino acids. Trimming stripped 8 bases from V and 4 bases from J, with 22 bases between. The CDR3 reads CASGRQRGGSSDTQYF. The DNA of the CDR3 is TGTGCCAGCGGCAGGCAGAGGGGGGGGTCGTCAGATACGCAGTATTTT.

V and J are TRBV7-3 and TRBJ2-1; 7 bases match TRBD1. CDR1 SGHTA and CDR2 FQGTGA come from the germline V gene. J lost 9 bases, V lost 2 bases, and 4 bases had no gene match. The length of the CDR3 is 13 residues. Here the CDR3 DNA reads TGTGCCAGCAGCTTAGGACAGGTTGGTGAGCAGTTCTTC. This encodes CASSLGQVGEQFF.